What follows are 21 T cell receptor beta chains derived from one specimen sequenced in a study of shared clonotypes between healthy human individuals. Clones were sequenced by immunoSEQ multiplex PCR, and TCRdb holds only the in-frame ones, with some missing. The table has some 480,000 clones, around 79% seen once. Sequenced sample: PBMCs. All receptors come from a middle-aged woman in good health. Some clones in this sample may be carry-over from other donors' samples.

The CDR3 region is CASRAAGGNQPQHF. The CDR3 coding sequence is TGTGCCAGCAGGGCGGCAGGGGGCAATCAGCCCCAGCATTTT. The rearrangement links TRBV6-6 to TRBJ1-5; TRBD1 might be the D (6 bases). Germline CDR1 is MNHNY and CDR2 is SVGAGI (reference sequence). The V and J ends lost 6 bases and 2 bases respectively, with 11 bases between them. This CDR3 is built from 14 residues.

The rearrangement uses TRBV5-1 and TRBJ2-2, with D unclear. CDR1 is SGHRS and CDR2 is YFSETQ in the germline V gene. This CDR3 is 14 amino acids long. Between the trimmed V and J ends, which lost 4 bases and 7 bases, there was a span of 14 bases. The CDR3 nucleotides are TGCGCCAGCAGCCTGTCATCTAGTCTCGGGGAGCTGTTTTTT. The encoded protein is CASSLSSSLGELFF.

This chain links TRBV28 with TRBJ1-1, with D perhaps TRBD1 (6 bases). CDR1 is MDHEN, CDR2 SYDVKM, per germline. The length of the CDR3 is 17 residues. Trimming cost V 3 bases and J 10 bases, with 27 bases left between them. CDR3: CASSFFRPGGPRGLAFF. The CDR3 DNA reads TGTGCCAGCAGTTTTTTTAGGCCCGGGGGCCCTAGAGGTTTAGCTTTCTTT.

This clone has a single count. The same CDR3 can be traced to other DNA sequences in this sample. The CDR3 is CASSASGANVLTF. As DNA, the CDR3 is TGTGCCAGCAGTGCCTCTGGGGCCAACGTCCTGACTTTC. V usage is TRBV6-1 and J usage is TRBJ2-6, with D hard to call. The germline gives CDR1 MNHNS, CDR2 SASEGT. This CDR3 contains 13 residues. The V gene lost 4 bases and the J gene lost 0 bases, with 1 base spanning the gap.

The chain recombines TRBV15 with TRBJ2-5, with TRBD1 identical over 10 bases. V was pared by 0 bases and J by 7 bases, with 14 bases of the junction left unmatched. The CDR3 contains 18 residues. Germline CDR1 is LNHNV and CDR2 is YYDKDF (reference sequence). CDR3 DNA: TGTGCCACCAGCAGAGATGGCCCAGACAGGGGGCTGGAGGGGACCCAGTACTTC. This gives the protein CATSRDGPDRGLEGTQYF. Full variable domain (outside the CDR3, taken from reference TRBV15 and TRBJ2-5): DAMVIQNPRYQVTQFGKPVTLSCSQTLNHNVMYWYQQKSSQAPKLLFHYYDKDFNNEADTPDNFQSRRPNTSFCFLDIRSPGLGDTAMYLCATSRDGPDRGLEGTQYFGPGTRLLVL.

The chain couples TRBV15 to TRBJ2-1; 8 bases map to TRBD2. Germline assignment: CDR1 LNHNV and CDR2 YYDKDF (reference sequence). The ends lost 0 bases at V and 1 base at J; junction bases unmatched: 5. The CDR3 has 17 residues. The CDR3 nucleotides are TGTGCCACCAGCAGAGACCCCCCTAGCGGGTCCTACAATGAGCAGTTCTTC. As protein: CATSRDPPSGSYNEQFF.

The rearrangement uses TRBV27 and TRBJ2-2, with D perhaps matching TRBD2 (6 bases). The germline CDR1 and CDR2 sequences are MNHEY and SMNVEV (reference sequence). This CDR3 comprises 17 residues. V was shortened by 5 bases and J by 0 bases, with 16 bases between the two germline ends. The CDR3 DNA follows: TGTGCCAGCAGTCCCCCTCCGGGAGTGGCGAACACCGGGGAGCTGTTTTTT. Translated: CASSPPPGVANTGELFF.

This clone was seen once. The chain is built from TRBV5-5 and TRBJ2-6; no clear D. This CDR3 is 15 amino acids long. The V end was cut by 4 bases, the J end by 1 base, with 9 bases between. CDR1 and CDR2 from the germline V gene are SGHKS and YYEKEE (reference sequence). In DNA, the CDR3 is TGTGCCAGCAGCGTTGATCCTTCTGGGGCCAACGTCCTGACTTTC. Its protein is CASSVDPSGANVLTF.

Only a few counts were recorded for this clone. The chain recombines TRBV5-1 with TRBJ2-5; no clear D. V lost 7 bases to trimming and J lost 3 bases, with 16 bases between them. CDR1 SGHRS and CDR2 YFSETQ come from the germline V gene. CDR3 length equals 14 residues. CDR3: CASATPGSEETQYF. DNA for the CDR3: TGCGCCAGCGCCACTCCTGGGTCAGAAGAGACCCAGTACTTC.

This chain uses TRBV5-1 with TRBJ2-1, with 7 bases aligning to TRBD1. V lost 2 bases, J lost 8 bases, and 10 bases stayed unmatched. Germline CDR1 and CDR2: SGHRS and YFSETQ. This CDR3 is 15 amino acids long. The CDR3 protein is CASSFSGTEIHEQFF. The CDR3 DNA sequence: TGCGCCAGCAGCTTCTCCGGGACAGAAATCCATGAGCAGTTCTTC.

The DNA of the CDR3 is TGTGCCAGCAGTTTAGAGGCGGTTTATCGCTACACCTTC. Residues: CASSLEAVYRYTF. The chain carries TRBV28 and TRBJ1-2; no firm D call. The length of the CDR3 is 13 residues. Looked up from germline, CDR1 is MDHEN and CDR2 is SYDVKM. Trimming took off 2 bases at V and 9 bases at J, with 13 bases between the two ends.

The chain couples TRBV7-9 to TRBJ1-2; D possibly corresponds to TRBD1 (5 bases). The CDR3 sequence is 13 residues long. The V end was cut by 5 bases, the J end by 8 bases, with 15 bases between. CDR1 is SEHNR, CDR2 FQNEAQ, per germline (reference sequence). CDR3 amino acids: CASSPRQSEGYTF. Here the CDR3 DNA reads TGTGCCAGCAGCCCCCGACAGTCCGAGGGCTACACCTTC. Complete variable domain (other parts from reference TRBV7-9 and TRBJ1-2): DTGVSQNPRHKITKRGQNVTFRCDPISEHNRLYWYRQTLGQGPEFLTYFQNEAQLEKSRLLSDRFSAERPKGSFSTLEIQRTEQGDSAMYLCASSPRQSEGYTFGSGTRLTVV.

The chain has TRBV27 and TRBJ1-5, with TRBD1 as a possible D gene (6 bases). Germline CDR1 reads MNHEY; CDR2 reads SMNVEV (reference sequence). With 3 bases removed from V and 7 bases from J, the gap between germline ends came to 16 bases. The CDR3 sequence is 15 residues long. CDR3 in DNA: TGTGCCAGCAGTTTTCGCGTGGGGGCGCTACAGCCCCAGCATTTT. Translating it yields CASSFRVGALQPQHF.

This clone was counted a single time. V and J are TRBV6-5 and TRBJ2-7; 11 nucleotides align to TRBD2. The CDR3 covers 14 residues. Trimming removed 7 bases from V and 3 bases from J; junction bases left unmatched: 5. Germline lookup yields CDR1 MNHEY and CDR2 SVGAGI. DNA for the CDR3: TGTGCCAGCACTGAGACTAGCGGGATCTACGAGCAGTACTTC. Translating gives CASTETSGIYEQYF.

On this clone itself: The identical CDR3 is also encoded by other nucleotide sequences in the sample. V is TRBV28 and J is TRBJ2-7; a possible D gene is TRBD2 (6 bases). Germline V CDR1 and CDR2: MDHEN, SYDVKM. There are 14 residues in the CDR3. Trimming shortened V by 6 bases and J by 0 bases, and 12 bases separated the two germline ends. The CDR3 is CASRASGSSYEQYF. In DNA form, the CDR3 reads TGTGCCAGCAGAGCGTCCGGGAGCTCCTACGAGCAGTACTTC.

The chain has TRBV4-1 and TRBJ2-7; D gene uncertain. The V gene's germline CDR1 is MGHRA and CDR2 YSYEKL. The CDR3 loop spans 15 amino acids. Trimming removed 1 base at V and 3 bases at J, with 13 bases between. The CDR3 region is CASSQVLAPFYEQYF. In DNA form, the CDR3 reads TGCGCCAGCAGCCAAGTCCTGGCGCCCTTCTACGAGCAGTACTTC.

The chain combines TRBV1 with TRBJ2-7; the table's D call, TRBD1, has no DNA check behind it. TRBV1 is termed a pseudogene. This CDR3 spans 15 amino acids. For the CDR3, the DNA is TGCACCAGCAGCCAAGGGCACAGGGGCGAATACGAGCAGTACTTC. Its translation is CTSSQGHRGEYEQYF.

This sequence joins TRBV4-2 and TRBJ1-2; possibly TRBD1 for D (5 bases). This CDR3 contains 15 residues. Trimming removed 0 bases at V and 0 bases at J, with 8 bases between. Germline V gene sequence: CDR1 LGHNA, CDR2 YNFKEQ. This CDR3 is CASSQDPGPNYGYTF. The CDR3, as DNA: TGTGCCAGCAGCCAAGACCCGGGGCCTAACTATGGCTACACCTTC.

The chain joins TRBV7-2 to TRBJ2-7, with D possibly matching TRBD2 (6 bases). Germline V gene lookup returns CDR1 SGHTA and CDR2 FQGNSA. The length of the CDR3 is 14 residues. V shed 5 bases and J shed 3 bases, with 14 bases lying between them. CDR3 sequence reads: CASSGRDFLYEQYF. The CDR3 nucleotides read TGTGCCAGCAGCGGCCGGGACTTCCTCTACGAGCAGTACTTC.

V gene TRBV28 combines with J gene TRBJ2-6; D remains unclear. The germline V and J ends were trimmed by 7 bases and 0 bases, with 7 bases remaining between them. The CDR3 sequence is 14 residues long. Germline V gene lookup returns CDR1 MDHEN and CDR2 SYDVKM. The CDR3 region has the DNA TGTGCCAGCAATCCGGGCTCTGGGGCCAACGTCCTGACTTTC. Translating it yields CASNPGSGANVLTF.

The CDR3: CASSINRQETQYF. CDR3 in DNA: TGTGCCAGTAGTATCAACAGGCAAGAGACCCAGTACTTC. The chain uses TRBV19 and TRBJ2-5; tentatively, D is TRBD1 (5 bases). CDR3 length: 13 amino acids. Germline V CDR1 and CDR2: LNHDA, SQIVND (reference sequence). V lost 3 bases and J lost 2, with 7 bases in between.